The 9 T cell receptor beta chains in this list originate from one sample, sequenced in a study of cytomegalovirus exposure and HLA in healthy donors. Researchers ran the PCR with 60 Vbeta and 13 Jbeta primers. Measured with immunoSEQ multiplex PCR; TCRdb has only the in-frame clones, and not every one. The listing records some 180,000 clones. Input material: PBMCs. Receptor source: a man aged 25-45 years in good health and CMV-seronegative.

The gene calls are TRBV10-3 and TRBJ2-7, with D perhaps TRBD1 (6 bases). Trimming took 10 bases from V and 2 from J, leaving 12 bases between them. This CDR3 has 12 amino acids. CDR1 is ENHRY, CDR2 SYGVKD, per germline. The CDR3 DNA follows: TGTGCCACCCGGACAGTGACCTACGAGCAGTACTTC. Amino acid sequence: CATRTVTYEQYF.

The J gene is TRBJ1-2, the V gene TRBV2, with D maybe TRBD1 (6 bases). The CDR3 is 16 amino acids. CDR1 SNHLY and CDR2 FYNNEI come from the germline V gene. The germline V and J ends were trimmed by 6 bases and 8 bases, with 25 bases remaining between them. DNA of the CDR3: TGTGCCAGCAGGAGGGACAATACACCTCCCTCTGGCGGCTACACCTTC. Protein sequence: CASRRDNTPPSGGYTF.

J is TRBJ2-7 and V is TRBV6-6, with TRBD2 as a possible D gene (6 bases). V lost 5 bases and J lost 7, with 21 bases in between. Germline CDR1 is MNHNY and CDR2 is SVGAGI (reference sequence). This CDR3 contains 15 residues. CDR3: CASSTRGMTWGEQYF. The CDR3 DNA follows: TGTGCCAGCAGTACCCGGGGGATGACCTGGGGGGAGCAGTACTTC.

The chain links TRBV5-1 to TRBJ1-1, with D uncertain. The germline V gene has CDR1 SGHRS and CDR2 YFSETQ. Trimming pared 4 bases from V and 1 base from J, leaving 8 bases between. The CDR3 has 13 amino acids. The CDR3 coding sequence is TGCGCCAGCAGCATCGCAGAGAACACTGAAGCTTTCTTT. This sequence encodes CASSIAENTEAFF.

Remarks on this clone: At one end the junction does not follow the germline gene, possibly because of a read error. The chain recombines TRBV29-1 with TRBJ1-2, with D possibly matching TRBD1 (6 bases). The CDR3 totals 13 residues. Germline values: CDR1 SQVTM, CDR2 ANQGSEA. CDR3 loop: CSFEDSSIYGYTF. CDR3 coding DNA: TGCAGCTTTGAGGACAGCTCAATCTATGGCTACACCTTC.

The chain combines TRBV5-8 with TRBJ2-5; TRBD2 aligns across 8 bases. Looked up from germline, CDR1 is SGHTS and CDR2 is YDEGEE. Trimming took 7 bases from V and 5 from J; bases not matched to a gene: 16. CDR3 length: 16 amino acids. The CDR3 here is CASAAALTSARETQYF. The DNA of the CDR3 is TGTGCCAGCGCAGCAGCTCTGACTAGCGCCCGGGAGACCCAGTACTTC.

The J gene is TRBJ2-5, the V gene TRBV27; 9 bases align to TRBD2. V was pared by 1 base and J by 2 bases, with 2 bases of the junction left unmatched. The V gene's germline CDR1 is MNHEY and CDR2 SMNVEV (reference sequence). The CDR3 is made up of 15 amino acids. CDR3 residues: CASSLLAGVQETQYF. The CDR3 bases are TGTGCCAGCAGTTTATTAGCGGGGGTTCAAGAGACCCAGTACTTC.

The V call is TRBV4-3, the J call TRBJ2-1; 9 positions match TRBD2. Germline CDR1 and CDR2: LGHNA and YSLEER. CDR3 length: 16 residues. Unmatched junction bases numbered 6, after V lost 0 bases and J lost 6 bases. The CDR3 nucleotides read TGCGCCAGCAGCCAAGATAGGGCGGGGGGGCTCAATGAGCAGTTCTTC. Translating it yields CASSQDRAGGLNEQFF.

The chain has TRBV19 and TRBJ2-5; 10 nucleotides agree with TRBD2. The V gene's germline CDR1 is LNHDA and CDR2 SQIVND (reference sequence). This CDR3 has 14 residues. V dropped 7 bases and J dropped 7; count of bases not matched to a gene: 9. CDR3 amino acids: CASKRESGGGTQYF. In DNA, the CDR3 is TGTGCCAGTAAGAGAGAGAGCGGGGGGGGGACCCAGTACTTC.